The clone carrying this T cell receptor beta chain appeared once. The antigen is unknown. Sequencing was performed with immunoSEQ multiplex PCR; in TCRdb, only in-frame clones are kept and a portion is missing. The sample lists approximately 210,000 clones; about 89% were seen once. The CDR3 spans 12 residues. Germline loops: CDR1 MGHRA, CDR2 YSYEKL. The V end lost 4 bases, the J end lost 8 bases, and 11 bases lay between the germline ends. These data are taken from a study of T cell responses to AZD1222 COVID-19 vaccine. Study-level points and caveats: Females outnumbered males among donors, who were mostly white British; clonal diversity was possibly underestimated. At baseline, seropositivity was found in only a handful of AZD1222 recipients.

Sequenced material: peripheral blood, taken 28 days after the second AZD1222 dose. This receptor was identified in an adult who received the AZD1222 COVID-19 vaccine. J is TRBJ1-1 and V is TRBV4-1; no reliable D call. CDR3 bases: TGCGCCAGCAGCCCTGGGCGGCAGGAAGCTTTCTTT. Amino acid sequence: CASSPGRQEAFF.